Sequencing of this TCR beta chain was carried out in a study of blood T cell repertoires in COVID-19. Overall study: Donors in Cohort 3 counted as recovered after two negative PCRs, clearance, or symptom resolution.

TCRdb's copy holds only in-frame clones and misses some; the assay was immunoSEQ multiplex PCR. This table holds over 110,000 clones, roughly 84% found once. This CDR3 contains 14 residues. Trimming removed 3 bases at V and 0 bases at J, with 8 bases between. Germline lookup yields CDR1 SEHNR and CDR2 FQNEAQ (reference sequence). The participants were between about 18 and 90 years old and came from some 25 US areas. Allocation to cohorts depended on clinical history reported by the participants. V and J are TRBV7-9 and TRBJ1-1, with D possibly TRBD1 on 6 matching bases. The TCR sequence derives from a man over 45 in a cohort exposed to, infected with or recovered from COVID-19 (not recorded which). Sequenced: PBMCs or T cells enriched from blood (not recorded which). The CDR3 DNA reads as TGTGCCAGCAGCTTCGGGACAATGAACACTGAAGCTTTCTTT. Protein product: CASSFGTMNTEAFF.